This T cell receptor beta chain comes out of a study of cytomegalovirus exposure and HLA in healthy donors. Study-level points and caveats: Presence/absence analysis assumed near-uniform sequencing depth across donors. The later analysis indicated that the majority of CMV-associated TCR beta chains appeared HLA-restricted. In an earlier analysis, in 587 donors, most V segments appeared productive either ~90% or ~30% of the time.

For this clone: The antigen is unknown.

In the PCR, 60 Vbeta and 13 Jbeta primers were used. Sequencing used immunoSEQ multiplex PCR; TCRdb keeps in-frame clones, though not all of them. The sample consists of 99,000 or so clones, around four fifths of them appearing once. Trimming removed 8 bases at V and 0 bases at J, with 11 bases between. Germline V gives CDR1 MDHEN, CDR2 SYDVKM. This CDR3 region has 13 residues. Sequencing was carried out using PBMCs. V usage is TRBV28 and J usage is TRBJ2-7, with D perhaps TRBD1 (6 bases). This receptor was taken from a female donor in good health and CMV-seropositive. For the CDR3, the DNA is TGTGCCAGCCGCAGGGGAAGCTCCTACGAGCAGTACTTC. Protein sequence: CASRRGSSYEQYF.